This TCR beta chain was captured in a study of T cell repertoires in cytomegalovirus infection. Study-wide findings and caveats: CMV-specific HLA-C-restricted TCR beta clonotypes dominated the ex vivo response. Adding up the frequency of public TCR beta families identified people who carried CMV plus the relevant HLA.

TCRdb reprocessed the reads with MiXCR, giving one entry per CDR3 protein. This sample has just over 300,000 distinct CDR3 sequences, with about 17% found just once. This clonotype was detected a few times. No antigen is known for it. Germline loops: CDR1 LNHDA, CDR2 SQIVND (reference sequence). The CDR3 consists of 14 residues. V was clipped by 6 bases and J by 2 bases; unmatched bases: 7. The sequence came from a human donor in good health (CMV status not recorded). Some clones in this sample may be carry-over from other donors' samples. Sequencing was performed on PBMCs. The chain joins TRBV19 to TRBJ2-7, with TRBD2 identical over 7 bases. The CDR3 is CASRGASGPYEQYF. CDR3 DNA: TGTGCCAGTAGAGGGGCTAGCGGTCCCTACGAGCAGTACTTC.